The 5 T cell receptor beta chains reported below all come from one sample, sequenced in a study of blood T cell repertoires in COVID-19. Sequencing used immunoSEQ multiplex PCR; TCRdb keeps in-frame clones, though not all of them. The table lists approximately 65,000 clones, approximately 80% of them singletons, with 3% to 4.5% in the top ten. Sequencing used PBMCs or T cells enriched from blood (not recorded which). These receptors came from a woman in her thirties or forties with acute COVID-19.

This chain joins TRBV5-5 and TRBJ1-5; possible D gene TRBD1, 6 bases. From germline, CDR1 is SGHKS and CDR2 YYEKEE (reference sequence). V shed 0 bases and J shed 9 bases, with 16 bases lying between them. This CDR3 spans 15 amino acids. Written as DNA, the CDR3 is TGTGCCAGCAGCTTGGAGTCAGGGGCCCCCCTGCCCCAGCATTTT. This encodes CASSLESGAPLPQHF. The full variable domain, with the rest looked up from reference TRBV5-5 and TRBJ1-5, is DAGVTQSPTHLIKTRGQQVTLRCSPISGHKSVSWYQQVLGQGPQFIFQYYEKEERGRGNFPDRFSARQFPNYSSELNVNALLLGDSALYLCASSLESGAPLPQHFGDGTRLSIL.

The chain combines TRBV28 with TRBJ1-2, with a possible D match to TRBD1 (5 bases). The V gene lost 3 bases and the J gene lost 4 bases, with 9 bases spanning the gap. CDR1 MDHEN and CDR2 SYDVKM come from the germline V gene. This CDR3 has 13 residues. CDR3 sequence reads: CASSLMTAYGYTF. DNA of the CDR3: TGTGCCAGCAGTTTGATGACAGCCTATGGCTACACCTTC.

The chain has TRBV7-2 and TRBJ1-5; TRBD1 agrees at 7 bases. The CDR3 has 14 amino acids. V shed 5 bases and J 3 bases; nucleotides not matched to a gene: 4. Germline CDR1 SGHTA, CDR2 FQGNSA. CDR3: CASSRGQSNQPQHF. CDR3 DNA sequence: TGTGCCAGCAGCCGGGGACAGTCCAATCAGCCCCAGCATTTT.

The genes are TRBV5-1 and TRBJ2-1; 14 bases agree with TRBD2. CDR1 and CDR2 (germline): SGHRS, YFSETQ. The V segment lost 0 bases and the J segment 6 bases; nucleotides outside the gene matches: 5. The CDR3 length is 17 residues. CDR3 nucleotides: TGCGCCAGCAGCTTGGTTACGGGACTAGCGGGAGCCAATGAGCAGTTCTTC. Its protein is CASSLVTGLAGANEQFF.

The V and J genes are TRBV11-2 and TRBJ2-7; TRBD2 agrees at 7 bases. V dropped 5 bases and J dropped 6; count of bases not matched to a gene: 13. Germline CDR1 SGHAT, CDR2 FQNNGV. The CDR3 is 15 amino acids. This CDR3 is CASSPAGERAGEQYF. CDR3 DNA: TGTGCCAGCAGCCCGGCGGGGGAAAGAGCGGGCGAGCAGTACTTC. Based on the CDR3 plus reference TRBV11-2 and TRBJ2-7, the full variable domain is EAGVAQSPRYKIIEKRQSVAFWCNPISGHATLYWYQQILGQGPKLLIQFQNNGVVDDSQLPKDRFSAERLKGVDSTLKIQPAKLEDSAVYLCASSPAGERAGEQYFGPGTRLTVT.